This T cell receptor (beta chain) was profiled in a study of T cells in Graves' hyperthyroidism and ophthalmopathy (dated by TCRdb to about 2019). Turning to the overall study: Peripheral blood was sampled at the time of initial diagnosis, prior to any treatment. TCR Vbeta CDR3 sequencing of approximately 140 peripheral blood samples (roughly 43 ophthalmopathy, approximately 80 hyperthyroidism and approximately 17 progressor patients) is reported in the paper. For training and testing, the roughly 97 patients in the discovery cohort were randomly divided in a 7:3 ratio. After blood sampling, hyperthyroidism patients were treated with methimazole at a starting dose of 30 mg daily, and ophthalmopathy patients were treated with high-dose intravenous methylprednisolone. Whether ophthalmopathy could be predicted prospectively was tested in an independent validation cohort made up of approximately 19 hyperthyroidism patients plus 17 patients who later progressed to ophthalmopathy. TCR V-J signatures able to tell the groups apart were searched for in a discovery cohort of around 95 patients, of whom 40 to 45 had Graves' ophthalmopathy and roughly 57 had stable Graves' hyperthyroidism. Thyroid tissue and blood T-cell repertoires from six or seven Graves' hyperthyroidism patients were also compared in the study.

Points the paper makes about the study in general: During validation, the model predicted progression to ophthalmopathy a median of about 5.9 months ahead of onset, with approximately 70% sensitivity and about 75% specificity. A model built on a 13 V-J signature distinguished ophthalmopathy from stable hyperthyroidism, reaching about 89% sensitivity and around 81% specificity in cross-validation and 80%/75% in testing. Blood samples also contained most of the expanded thyroid clonotypes (frequency above 0.001), which suggests that blood repertoires may reflect thyroid immune responses. No statistical method was used to fix the sample size in advance, and group allocation was not hidden from the investigators.

Taken from cysteine to phenylalanine, the CDR3 has 18 residues. The only DNA kept is the CDR3, 54 bases in frame from the first base. Trimming at the junction amounts to 4 bases on V and 2 bases on J, and the germline ends lie 21 bases apart. This clonotype was seen at least ten times. No cognate antigen has been identified for it. No much larger clone exists at a distance of one base, and base qualities are not known. TCR beta CDR3 regions were amplified from RNA transcripts. The first round of RT-PCR for the TCR CDR3 was performed with the HTBI primer set and the Qiagen OneStep RT-PCR kit. Libraries were constructed in a second round of multiplex PCR, after which size selection and purification were carried out. Sequencing of the libraries was done on an Illumina HiSeq2000 using paired-end 100 bp reads. The study's own analysis went as follows. SOAPnuke was used to process the raw data, removing reads that contained adapters or uncalled bases, had a mean Phred below 15, or lacked an exact match to the constant primer or identifier. COPE v1.2.5 was used to merge the high-quality paired reads, and each unique nucleotide sequence was defined as a clonotype. Clonotypes were aligned to IMGT TRBV, TRBD and TRBJ reference segments using MiTCR v1.1. The analysis was restricted to V-J combinations with a frequency above 0.0001, which together covered about 99% of the repertoires. A TCS score was defined as the ratio of F50 (clonal expansion) to E x V (chaos), with BLOSUM62-based TCRdist applied between CDR3 peptides within each V-J. Welch's t-statistics and random forest reduced around 550 V-J features to 10 to 15, which were used in a naive Bayes classifier (R e1071). Through fastp at Q25 and MiXCR, TCRdb rebuilt clones from the public reads, retaining in-frame beta chains. CDR3 protein sequences are deduplicated, and each keeps its most common genes and DNA. The V and J calls shown here were made by TCRdb, not taken from the authors' results. In all, the sample holds some 510,000 distinct CDR3 sequences, and around 20% of those were seen once. The ten largest account for 26% of the sample.

Graves' hyperthyroidism was defined as stable when no progression to ophthalmopathy occurred over 18 months of follow-up. Hyperthyroidism patients were newly diagnosed, with disease duration under 2 months, and aged 18 to 65 years. The study excluded patients with uncontrolled infections, other autoimmune diseases, pregnancy or lactation. Diagnoses relied on clinical symptoms, serum thyroxine and TRAb, thyroid ultrasound and orbital computed tomography. Ficoll-Paque density gradient centrifugation was used to isolate PBMCs from around 10 ml of fresh peripheral blood. Trizol reagent was used to extract total RNA, and RNA quality was then checked on an Agilent 2100 Bioanalyzer.

Sequences were obtained from blood. The origin of this receptor is a man aged 18 to 30 with Graves' hyperthyroidism. Recombination connected TRBV12-3 or TRBV12-4 to TRBJ2-4, with TRBD1 perhaps the D gene, on 5 matching bases. The CDR3 reads CASSSRQSTLRSKNIQYF. Read as DNA, the sequence is TGTGCCAGCAGTTCGCGACAGTCAACCCTTAGGTCCAAAAACATTCAGTACTTC.